The clone carrying this T cell receptor (beta chain) appeared many times. Its antigen is unidentified. No donor was unhealthy or non-Caucasian. The CDR3 consists of 15 residues. Trimming took 0 bases from V and 1 from J, leaving 12 bases between them. Germline loops: CDR1 DFQATT, CDR2 SNEGSKA (reference sequence). TCRdb re-derived calls from the 5' RACE reads in MiXCR, one entry per CDR3 protein. The sample has approximately 670,000 distinct CDR3 sequences; approximately 6% are singletons. This record belongs to a study of identical twins. Broader study findings: Where beta out-of-frame sequences were concerned, excess twin sharing was weaker. Carriage of fewer insertions was seen in abundant cord blood beta clonotypes, whereas memory repertoires showed none. Cross-sectional statistical analysis, not tracking of the same donors, underpinned the conclusions.

The J gene is TRBJ2-5, the V gene TRBV20-1; perhaps TRBD2 as D (6 bases). The sample comprised naive T cells sorted from blood. The receptor was derived from a young man in good health. The DNA of the CDR3 is TGCAGTGCTAGAGACCCGACACTAGCCCAAGAGACCCAGTACTTC. It is translated as CSARDPTLAQETQYF.